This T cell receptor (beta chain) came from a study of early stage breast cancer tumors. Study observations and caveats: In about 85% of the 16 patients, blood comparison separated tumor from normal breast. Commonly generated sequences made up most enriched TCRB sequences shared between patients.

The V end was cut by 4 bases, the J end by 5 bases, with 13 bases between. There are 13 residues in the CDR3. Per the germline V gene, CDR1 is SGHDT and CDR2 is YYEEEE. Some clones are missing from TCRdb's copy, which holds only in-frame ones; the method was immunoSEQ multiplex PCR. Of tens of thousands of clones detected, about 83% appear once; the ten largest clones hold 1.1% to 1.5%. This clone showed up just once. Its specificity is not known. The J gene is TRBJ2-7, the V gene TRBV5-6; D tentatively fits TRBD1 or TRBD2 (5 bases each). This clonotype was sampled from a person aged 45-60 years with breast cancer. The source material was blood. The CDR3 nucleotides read TGTGCCAGCAGCCCCGGGACGAGGGACGAGCAGTACTTC. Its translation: CASSPGTRDEQYF.